A single sample gave rise to the 30 T cell receptor beta chains below, sequenced in a study of shared clonotypes between healthy human individuals. Sequencing was performed with immunoSEQ multiplex PCR; in TCRdb, only in-frame clones are kept and a portion is missing. The data hold roughly 2.2 million clones, with under 95% observed a single time. Sequencing used naive CD4+ T cells from PBMCs. The subset denotes: CD45RA+ positively selected. The receptors stem from a young man in good health. Some clones in this sample may be carry-over from other donors' samples.

The chain employs TRBV5-6 and TRBJ2-3, with D possibly called TRBD1 or TRBD2 (5 bases each). The V gene's germline CDR1 is SGHDT and CDR2 YYEEEE. Deletions cut 1 base from V and 6 bases from J, with 12 bases between. The CDR3 is made up of 14 amino acids. The CDR3 DNA reads TGTGCCAGCAGCTTGCGAGGGGCCGAGGATACGCAGTATTTT. It yields the protein CASSLRGAEDTQYF.

The chain joins TRBV7-9 to TRBJ1-1; D remains ambiguous. The V gene lost 5 bases and the J gene lost 1 base, with 20 bases spanning the gap. The CDR3 is made up of 17 amino acids. The germline V gene has CDR1 SEHNR and CDR2 FQNEAQ (reference sequence). The CDR3 protein is CASSHLPTLNPNTEAFF. The CDR3 DNA reads as TGTGCCAGCAGCCACCTCCCGACCCTCAATCCGAACACTGAAGCTTTCTTT.

The chain employs TRBV5-1 and TRBJ1-1; unclear D gene. The V gene lost 4 bases and the J gene lost 11 bases, with 21 bases spanning the gap. This CDR3 has 14 amino acids. The germline V gene encodes CDR1 SGHRS and CDR2 YFSETQ. The CDR3 here is CASSESPGLTRAFF. In nucleotides, the CDR3 is TGCGCCAGCAGCGAATCCCCGGGGTTGACGCGGGCTTTCTTT.

The CDR3 region is CASSPRNSAFADTQYF. The CDR3 DNA is TGCGCCAGCAGCCCGAGGAACTCGGCCTTCGCAGATACGCAGTATTTT. The gene calls are TRBV4-3 and TRBJ2-3; D remains ambiguous. The CDR3 is 16 amino acids. With 4 bases removed from V and 4 bases from J, the gap between germline ends came to 18 bases. The germline V gene encodes CDR1 LGHNA and CDR2 YSLEER.

The chain combines TRBV19 with TRBJ2-7; D not resolved. The V end was cut by 1 base, the J end by 3 bases, with 13 bases between. CDR1 and CDR2 from the germline V gene are LNHDA and SQIVND (reference sequence). The CDR3 length is 15 residues. The CDR3 loop reads CASSIVEARFYEQYF. CDR3 bases: TGTGCCAGTAGTATAGTAGAGGCTAGATTCTACGAGCAGTACTTC.

This chain uses TRBV5-4 with TRBJ2-7; the D gene is possibly TRBD2 (6 bases). Trimming shortened V by 1 base and J by 7 bases, and 12 bases separated the two germline ends. Germline V gene lookup returns CDR1 SGHNT and CDR2 YYREEE (reference sequence). The CDR3 totals 13 residues. CDR3 in amino acids: CASSLWSGDEQYF. The CDR3 DNA is TGTGCCAGCAGCTTGTGGTCGGGAGATGAGCAGTACTTC.

The chain carries TRBV19 and TRBJ2-2; 7 bases map to TRBD2. With 1 base clipped from V and 8 bases from J, the junction kept 4 bases outside the gene matches. This CDR3 is 14 amino acids long. Germline lookup yields CDR1 LNHDA and CDR2 SQIVND (reference sequence). The CDR3 bases are TGTGCCAGTAGTATAGCCAGCGGGGTTGGGGAGCTGTTTTTT. It encodes CASSIASGVGELFF.

The chain employs TRBV7-3 and TRBJ2-2; D is unresolved. Germline V gives CDR1 SGHTA, CDR2 FQGTGA. This CDR3 comprises 14 residues. The ends were cut back, 2 bases at V and 7 bases at J, with 11 bases in the middle. CDR3 sequence reads: CASSLGSPGGELFF. CDR3 coding DNA: TGTGCCAGCAGCTTAGGATCACCGGGCGGGGAGCTGTTTTTT.

This chain uses TRBV2 with TRBJ1-2; D gene uncertain. The CDR3 length is 14 residues. V was clipped by 2 bases and J by 4 bases, with 11 bases between them. Germline-derived CDR1 and CDR2 are SNHLY and FYNNEI. The chain's CDR3 is CASSELGTTYGYTF. The CDR3 DNA sequence: TGTGCCAGCAGTGAATTGGGCACGACCTATGGCTACACCTTC. Filled out from reference TRBV2 and TRBJ1-2, the complete variable domain reads EPEVTQTPSHQVTQMGQEVILRCVPISNHLYFYWYRQILGQKVEFLVSFYNNEISEKSEIFDDQFSVERPDGSNFTLKIRSTKLEDSAMYFCASSELGTTYGYTFGSGTRLTVV.

The rearrangement joins TRBV27 to TRBJ2-3; no firm D call. CDR3 size: 12 residues. V was clipped by 6 bases and J by 4 bases, with 8 bases between them. The germline V gene has CDR1 MNHEY and CDR2 SMNVEV (reference sequence). The CDR3 DNA follows: TGTGCCAGCAGGAATGTTGCAGATACGCAGTATTTT. This translates into CASRNVADTQYF.

The chain uses TRBV11-3 and TRBJ2-1; D not resolved. CDR3 length equals 15 residues. V lost 2 bases and J lost 10, with 18 bases in between. Germline V lookup: CDR1 SGHNT, CDR2 YENEEA. The CDR3 sequence: CASSLSPGGQSEQFF. The CDR3 nucleotides are TGTGCCAGCAGCTTATCCCCCGGTGGGCAGTCCGAGCAGTTCTTC.

V is TRBV12-5 and J is TRBJ1-1; 9 bases are shared with TRBD1. The CDR3 runs 13 residues. Germline assignment: CDR1 LGHNT and CDR2 FRNRAP. After removal of 0 bases from V and 11 bases from J, the junction contained 4 bases not matched to a gene. CDR3 loop: CASGLVGTGLAFF. The CDR3 DNA follows: TGTGCTAGTGGTTTGGTCGGGACAGGGTTGGCTTTCTTT.

The V gene is TRBV7-2, the J gene TRBJ2-1; 13 bases fit TRBD2. Germline lookup yields CDR1 SGHTA and CDR2 FQGNSA. This CDR3 is built from 15 residues. V was pared by 6 bases and J by 3 bases, with 2 bases of the junction left unmatched. CDR3 in DNA: TGTGCCAGCAGTTGGACTAGCGGGGGCTACAATGAGCAGTTCTTC. Its protein is CASSWTSGGYNEQFF.

Points on this clone: The same CDR3 also results from other DNA sequences found in this sample. The chain has TRBV6-5 and TRBJ1-1; D not resolved. V shed 0 bases and J shed 1 base, with 6 bases lying between them. The CDR3 sequence is 14 residues long. The germline V gene has CDR1 MNHEY and CDR2 SVGAGI. The DNA of the CDR3 is TGTGCCAGCAGTTACTCTTTGGGGAACACTGAAGCTTTCTTT. Protein: CASSYSLGNTEAFF.

Concerning this clone itself: The same CDR3 also results from other DNA sequences found in this sample. The chain is built from TRBV18 and TRBJ2-1; 10 nucleotides agree with TRBD2. This CDR3 region has 15 residues. V trimming: 3 bases; J trimming: 4 bases; junction bases outside the gene matches: 3. The germline V gene has CDR1 KGHSH and CDR2 LQKENI. CDR3 DNA sequence: TGTGCCAGCTCACCCGGGACTAGCGCTTACAATGAGCAGTTCTTC. Its translation is CASSPGTSAYNEQFF.

The chain has TRBV25-1 and TRBJ1-5, with D unresolved. The germline V and J ends were trimmed by 8 bases and 9 bases, with 17 bases remaining between them. The CDR3 sequence is 13 residues long. Germline values: CDR1 MGHDK, CDR2 SYGVNS. The CDR3, as DNA: TGTGCCAGCGGCAGAGGCGGCGACTCGCCCCAGCATTTT. This encodes CASGRGGDSPQHF.

The rearrangement uses TRBV29-1 and TRBJ1-2; D is unresolved. Germline CDR1 is SQVTM and CDR2 is ANQGSEA. CDR3 length equals 13 residues. V was pared by 7 bases and J by 8 bases, with 20 bases between. CDR3: CSARPGITGGYTF. CDR3 in DNA: TGCAGCGCTAGACCGGGAATCACTGGGGGCTACACCTTC.

The chain has TRBV18 and TRBJ1-4; no firm D call. The CDR3 totals 14 residues. Germline assignment: CDR1 KGHSH and CDR2 LQKENI. Trimming took off 5 bases at V and 4 bases at J, with 11 bases between the two ends. The CDR3: CASSKTANNEKLFF. The CDR3 DNA is TGTGCCAGCTCAAAGACCGCTAATAATGAAAAACTGTTTTTT. Supplemented by reference TRBV18 and TRBJ1-4, the full variable domain reads NAGVMQNPRHLVRRRGQEARLRCSPMKGHSHVYWYRQLPEEGLKFMVYLQKENIIDESGMPKERFSAEFPKEGPSILRIQQVVRGDSAAYFCASSKTANNEKLFFGSGTQLSVL.

In its sample, this clone was seen a few times. The chain links TRBV29-1 to TRBJ1-1; 7 bases match TRBD1. Germline V gives CDR1 SQVTM, CDR2 ANQGSEA. The CDR3 is 13 residues long. With V trimmed by 7 bases and J by 5 bases, 10 bases remained unmatched. CDR3 protein: CSARTGGVTEAFF. For the CDR3, the DNA is TGCAGCGCCAGGACAGGAGGAGTGACTGAAGCTTTCTTT.

CDR3 amino acids: CARTITRLYEQYF. CDR3 DNA sequence: TGTGCCAGGACTATCACACGGCTCTACGAGCAGTACTTC. The chain combines TRBV19 with TRBJ2-7, with a possible D match to TRBD2 (5 bases). The ends were cut back, 9 bases at V and 3 bases at J, with 15 bases in the middle. The CDR3 runs 13 residues. Germline CDR1 is LNHDA and CDR2 is SQIVND (reference sequence).

The genes are TRBV6-6 and TRBJ1-1, with 9 bases aligning to TRBD1. The CDR3 contains 16 residues. J gave up 5 bases and V 1 base, and 8 bases lay outside the gene matches. The V gene's germline CDR1 is MNHNY and CDR2 SVGAGI (reference sequence). CDR3 coding DNA: TGTGCCAGCAGTTACTTGCACCGGGACAGGGAAACTGAAGCTTTCTTT. As protein: CASSYLHRDRETEAFF.

The rearrangement uses TRBV19 and TRBJ1-2, with D possibly being TRBD1 (5 bases). V lost 6 bases, J lost 2 bases, and 22 bases lay in between. CDR1 LNHDA and CDR2 SQIVND come from the germline V gene (reference sequence). The CDR3 extends over 17 amino acids. The CDR3 DNA reads as TGTGCCAGTAGGGGGACTAGGAGCCAGATAGCGAACTATGGCTACACCTTC. Its protein is CASRGTRSQIANYGYTF. Together with reference TRBV19 and TRBJ1-2, the CDR3 gives the full variable domain: DGGITQSPKYLFRKEGQNVTLSCEQNLNHDAMYWYRQDPGQGLRLIYYSQIVNDFQKGDIAEGYSVSREKKESFPLTVTSAQKNPTAFYLCASRGTRSQIANYGYTFGSGTRLTVV.

V is TRBV9 and J is TRBJ1-3; D not resolved. Germline V CDR1 and CDR2: SGDLS, YYNGEE. This CDR3 is 14 amino acids long. V was trimmed by 2 bases and J by 1 base, leaving 7 bases between them. CDR3 region: CASSVISSGNTIYF. DNA for the CDR3: TGTGCCAGCAGCGTTATAAGTTCTGGAAACACCATATATTTT.

J is TRBJ2-5 and V is TRBV30; unclear D gene. The CDR3 is 15 amino acids. Trimming took 3 bases from V and 5 from J, leaving 19 bases between them. Germline assignment: CDR1 GTSNPN and CDR2 SVGIG (reference sequence). CDR3 DNA: TGTGCCTGGAGGGCCGGGCAGCGTGGCCGGGAGACCCAGTACTTC. Its translation: CAWRAGQRGRETQYF.

The rearrangement links TRBV10-3 to TRBJ2-1; 9 bases are shared with TRBD1. In germline, CDR1 is ENHRY, CDR2 SYGVKD. J gave up 2 bases and V 5 bases, and 4 bases lay outside the gene matches. The length of the CDR3 is 15 residues. The CDR3 reads CAISSRQGAYNEQFF. The CDR3 DNA sequence: TGTGCCATCAGTTCTCGACAGGGGGCCTACAATGAGCAGTTCTTC.

In regard to this clone: Other nucleotide sequences from this sample produce the same CDR3. The V gene is TRBV28, the J gene TRBJ2-7; D is unresolved. Germline V gene sequence: CDR1 MDHEN, CDR2 SYDVKM. With 6 bases removed from V and 0 bases from J, the gap between germline ends came to 6 bases. This CDR3 has 12 amino acids. The CDR3, as DNA: TGTGCCAGCAGGTTAAGCTCCTACGAGCAGTACTTC. The encoded protein is CASRLSSYEQYF.

This chain joins TRBV15 and TRBJ1-5; D remains ambiguous. The germline gives CDR1 LNHNV, CDR2 YYDKDF (reference sequence). Trimming took 1 base from V and 0 from J, leaving 13 bases between them. The CDR3 loop spans 17 amino acids. The CDR3 reads CATSRGGEPYSNQPQHF. DNA of the CDR3: TGTGCCACCAGCAGAGGTGGAGAGCCTTATAGCAATCAGCCCCAGCATTTT.

This chain's CDR3 is CSVQDSRYEYGYTF. CDR3 nucleotides: TGCAGCGTCCAGGACAGCCGCTATGAGTATGGCTACACCTTC. The chain links TRBV29-1 to TRBJ1-2, with D tentatively TRBD1 (6 bases). CDR1 and CDR2 (germline): SQVTM, ANQGSEA. The V end was cut by 6 bases, the J end by 5 bases, with 19 bases between. CDR3 length equals 14 residues.

V usage is TRBV9 and J usage is TRBJ1-1; D is unclear. The CDR3 is 13 amino acids. The V end was cut by 3 bases, the J end by 8 bases, with 14 bases between. CDR1 and CDR2 from the germline V gene are SGDLS and YYNGEE. The CDR3, as DNA: TGTGCCAGCAGCGCGGAGGCTCTGGCGGAAGCTTTCTTT. Translated: CASSAEALAEAFF.

The chain joins TRBV7-6 to TRBJ1-2; D gene ambiguous. The CDR3 consists of 13 residues. V lost 5 bases to trimming and J lost 4 bases, with 11 bases between them. The germline gives CDR1 SGHVS, CDR2 FNYEAQ. CDR3 sequence: CASSARPSYGYTF. The CDR3 DNA is TGTGCCAGCAGCGCGAGACCTTCCTATGGCTACACCTTC.